This T cell receptor beta chain was identified in a study of blood T cell repertoires in COVID-19 (dated by TCRdb to between 2020 and 2021). At the level of the whole study: Samples from collaborators originated in the United States, Italy and Spain and spanned both the acute and convalescent phases of COVID-19. Nearly every sample came with metadata listing a de-identified subject ID, COVID-19 status, age in years and sex. HLA class I and class II types, where available, came from metadata supplied by the sample provider rather than from assay-based typing. The samples were drawn from two sources: the first 160 participants of the ongoing ImmuneRACE study, and 1,000 to 1,500 subjects contributed by 6 global collaborators. The material from the prospective study consisted of cDNA or gDNA derived from T cells, B-cell-depleted T cells, or PBMCs. Deeply sampled blood TCRbeta repertoires from subjects exposed to, actively infected with, or recovered from COVID-19 were included in the dataset. The repertoires were released in a freely available public database intended as a resource for research on the immune response to SARS-CoV-2.

About this clone itself: Its cognate antigen has yet to be identified. Per-base quality was not reported, and no clone a single base away is much larger than it.

The study at large found these results: How much clinical and demographic metadata was included differed by source and by participant, and the metadata was provided uncurated.

TCRbeta CDR3 regions were amplified from genomic DNA by means of the immunoSEQ Assay, a bias-controlled multiplex PCR. The original methods were these. The number of nucleated cells in each sample was estimated from the amplification of reference gene primers within the assay. To quantify the absolute abundance of each unique TCRbeta CDR3 rearrangement, sequence reads were collapsed and filtered. For each sample, productive Simpson clonality was calculated as the square root of Simpson's diversity index over productive rearrangements. TCRdb stores this immuneACCESS table with in-frame sequences only. Part of the clones is absent; in the studies checked, under half of the shortfall reflects unresolved V genes, and no reason is known for the rest. V and J calls and clone size follow that table, whereas D and trimming were derived from the DNA. The table for this sample lists about 74,000 clones; around 82% of them were counted only once. The ten largest make up roughly a sixth of the sample.

Collaborating institutions collected whole blood in K2EDTA tubes following their own protocols. For TCRbeta analysis, collaborators shipped samples as frozen whole blood, isolated PBMCs, or DNA extracted from either of those sample types. Sample: peripheral blood. The sequence derives from a human donor in a cohort sampled during active COVID-19.

The CDR3 region has the sequence CATLENEKLFF. The nucleotide sequence is given as TGTGCCACCTTGGAGAATGAAAAACTGTTTTTT. This chain joins TRBV24-1 to TRBJ1-4, with no D gene named confidently. CDR1 KGHDR and CDR2 SFDVKD were looked up in the germline V gene. Including cysteine and phenylalanine, the CDR3 has 11 amino acids. Of all the DNA, just the CDR3 is kept, 33 bases in frame from base 1. The germline ends are 6 bases apart after V is trimmed by 9 bases and J by 5 bases.